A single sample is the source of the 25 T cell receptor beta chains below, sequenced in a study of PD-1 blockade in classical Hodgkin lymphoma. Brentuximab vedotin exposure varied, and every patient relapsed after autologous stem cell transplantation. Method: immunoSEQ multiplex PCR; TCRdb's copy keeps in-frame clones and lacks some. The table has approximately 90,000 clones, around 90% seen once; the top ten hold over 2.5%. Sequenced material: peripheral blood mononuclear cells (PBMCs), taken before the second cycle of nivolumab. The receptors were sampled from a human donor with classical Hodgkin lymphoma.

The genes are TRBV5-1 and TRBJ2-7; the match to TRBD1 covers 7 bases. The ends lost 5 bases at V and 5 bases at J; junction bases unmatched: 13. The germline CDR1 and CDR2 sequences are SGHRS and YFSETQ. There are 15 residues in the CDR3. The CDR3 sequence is CASSFGDRARNEQYF. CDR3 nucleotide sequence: TGCGCCAGCAGTTTCGGAGACAGGGCGAGAAACGAGCAGTACTTC. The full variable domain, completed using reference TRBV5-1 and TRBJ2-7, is KAGVTQTPRYLIKTRGQQVTLSCSPISGHRSVSWYQQTPGQGLQFLFEYFSETQRNKGNFPGRFSGRQFSNSRSEMNVSTLELGDSALYLCASSFGDRARNEQYFGPGTRLTVT.

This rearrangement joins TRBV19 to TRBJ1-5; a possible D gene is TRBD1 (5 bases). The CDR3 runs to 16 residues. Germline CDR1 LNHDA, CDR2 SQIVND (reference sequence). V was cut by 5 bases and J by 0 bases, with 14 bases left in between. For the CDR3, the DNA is TGTGCCAGTAGTCCATCGGGCAGGGTTAGCAATCAGCCCCAGCATTTT. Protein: CASSPSGRVSNQPQHF.

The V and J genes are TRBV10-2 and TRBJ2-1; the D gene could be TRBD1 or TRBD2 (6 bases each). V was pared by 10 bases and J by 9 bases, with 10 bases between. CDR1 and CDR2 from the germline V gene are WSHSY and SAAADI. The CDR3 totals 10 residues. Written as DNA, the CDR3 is TGCGCCACCAAGGGGGGTGAGCAGTTCTTC. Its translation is CATKGGEQFF.

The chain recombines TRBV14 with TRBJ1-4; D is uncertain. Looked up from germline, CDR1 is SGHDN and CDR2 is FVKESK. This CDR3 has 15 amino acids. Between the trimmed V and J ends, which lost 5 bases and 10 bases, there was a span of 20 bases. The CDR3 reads CASSRTVPLIGKLFF. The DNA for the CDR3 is TGTGCCAGCAGCAGAACAGTACCTCTAATCGGAAAACTGTTTTTT. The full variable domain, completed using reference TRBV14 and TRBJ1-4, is EAGVTQFPSHSVIEKGQTVTLRCDPISGHDNLYWYRRVMGKEIKFLLHFVKESKQDESGMPNNRFLAERTGGTYSTLKVQPAELEDSGVYFCASSRTVPLIGKLFFGSGTQLSVL.

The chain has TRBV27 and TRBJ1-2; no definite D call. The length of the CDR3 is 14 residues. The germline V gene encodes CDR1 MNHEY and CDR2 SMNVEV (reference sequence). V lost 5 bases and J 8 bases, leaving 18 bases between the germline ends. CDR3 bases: TGTGCCAGCAGTATAGCCGCACAAGGCGGGGGCTACACCTTC. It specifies CASSIAAQGGGYTF.

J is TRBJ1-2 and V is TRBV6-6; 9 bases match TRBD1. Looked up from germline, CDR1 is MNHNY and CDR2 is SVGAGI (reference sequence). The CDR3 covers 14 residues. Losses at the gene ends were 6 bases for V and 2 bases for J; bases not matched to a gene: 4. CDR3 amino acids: CASRGQGRNYGYTF. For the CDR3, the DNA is TGTGCCAGCAGGGGACAGGGTAGGAACTATGGCTACACCTTC.

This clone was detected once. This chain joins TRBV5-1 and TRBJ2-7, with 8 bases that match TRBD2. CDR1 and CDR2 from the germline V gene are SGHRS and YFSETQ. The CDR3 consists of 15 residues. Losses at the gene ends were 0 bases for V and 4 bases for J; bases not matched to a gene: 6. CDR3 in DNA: TGCGCCAGCAGCTTGGAGGCGGGACTAGGTTACGAGCAGTACTTC. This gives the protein CASSLEAGLGYEQYF.

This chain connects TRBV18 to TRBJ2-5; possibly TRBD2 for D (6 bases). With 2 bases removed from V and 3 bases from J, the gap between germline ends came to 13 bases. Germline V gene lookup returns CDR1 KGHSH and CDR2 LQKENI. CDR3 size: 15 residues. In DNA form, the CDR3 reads TGTGCCAGCTCACCATACTTAGCGGTCGAAGAGACCCAGTACTTC. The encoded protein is CASSPYLAVEETQYF.

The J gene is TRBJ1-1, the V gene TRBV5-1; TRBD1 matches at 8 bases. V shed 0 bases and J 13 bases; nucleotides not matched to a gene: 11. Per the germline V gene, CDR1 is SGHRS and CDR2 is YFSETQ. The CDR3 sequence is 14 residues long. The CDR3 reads CASSLGTGITGGFF. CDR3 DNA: TGCGCCAGCAGCTTGGGGACAGGGATAACAGGGGGTTTCTTT.

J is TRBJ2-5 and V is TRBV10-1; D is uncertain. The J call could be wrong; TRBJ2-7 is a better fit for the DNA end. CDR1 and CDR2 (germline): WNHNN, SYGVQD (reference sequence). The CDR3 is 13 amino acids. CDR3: CASSESVGREQYF. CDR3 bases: TGCGCCAGCAGTGAGTCGGTAGGTCGCGAGCAGTACTTC.

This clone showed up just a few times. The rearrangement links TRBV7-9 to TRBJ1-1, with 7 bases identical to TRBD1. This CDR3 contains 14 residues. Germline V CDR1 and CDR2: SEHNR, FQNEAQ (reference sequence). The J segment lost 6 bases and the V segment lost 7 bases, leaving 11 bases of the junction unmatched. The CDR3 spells CASIQRGGDAEAFF. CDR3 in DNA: TGTGCCAGCATACAACGAGGGGGCGACGCTGAAGCTTTCTTT. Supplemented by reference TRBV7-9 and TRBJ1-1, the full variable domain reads DTGVSQNPRHKITKRGQNVTFRCDPISEHNRLYWYRQTLGQGPEFLTYFQNEAQLEKSRLLSDRFSAERPKGSFSTLEIQRTEQGDSAMYLCASIQRGGDAEAFFGQGTRLTVV.

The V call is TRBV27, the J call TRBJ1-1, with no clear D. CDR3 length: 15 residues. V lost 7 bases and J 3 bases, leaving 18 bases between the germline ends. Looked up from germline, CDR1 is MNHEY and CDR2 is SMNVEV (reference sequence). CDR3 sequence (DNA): TGTGCCAGCACCTCTAACTCTCGGAGATACACTGAAGCTTTCTTT. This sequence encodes CASTSNSRRYTEAFF.

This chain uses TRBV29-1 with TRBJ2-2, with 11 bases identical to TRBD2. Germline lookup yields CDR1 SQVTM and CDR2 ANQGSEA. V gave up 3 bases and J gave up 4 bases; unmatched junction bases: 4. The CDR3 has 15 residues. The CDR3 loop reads CSVEATSGITGELFF. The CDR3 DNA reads TGCAGCGTTGAGGCGACTAGCGGGATCACCGGGGAGCTGTTTTTT.

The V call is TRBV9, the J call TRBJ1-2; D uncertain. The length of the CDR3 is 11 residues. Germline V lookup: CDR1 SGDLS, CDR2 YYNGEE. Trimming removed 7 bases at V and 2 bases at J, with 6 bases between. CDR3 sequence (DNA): TGTGCCAGCTCAGCGAACTATGGCTACACCTTC. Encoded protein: CASSANYGYTF. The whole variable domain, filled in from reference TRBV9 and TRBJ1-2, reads DSGVTQTPKHLITATGQRVTLRCSPRSGDLSVYWYQQSLDQGLQFLIQYYNGEERAKGNILERFSAQQFPDLHSELNLSSLELGDSALYFCASSANYGYTFGSGTRLTVV.

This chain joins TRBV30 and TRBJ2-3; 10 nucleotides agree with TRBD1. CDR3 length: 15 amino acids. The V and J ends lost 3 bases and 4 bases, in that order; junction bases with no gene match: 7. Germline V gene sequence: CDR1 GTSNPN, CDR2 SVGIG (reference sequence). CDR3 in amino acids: CAWSEGQGIPDTQYF. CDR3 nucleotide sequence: TGTGCCTGGAGCGAGGGACAGGGGATTCCAGATACGCAGTATTTT.

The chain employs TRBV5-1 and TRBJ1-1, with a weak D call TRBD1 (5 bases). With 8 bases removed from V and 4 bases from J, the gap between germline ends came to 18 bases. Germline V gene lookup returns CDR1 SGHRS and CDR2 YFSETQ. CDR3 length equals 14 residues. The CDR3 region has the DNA TGCGCCAGTACTACCGCCGGGACTATCACTGAAGCTTTCTTT. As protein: CASTTAGTITEAFF.

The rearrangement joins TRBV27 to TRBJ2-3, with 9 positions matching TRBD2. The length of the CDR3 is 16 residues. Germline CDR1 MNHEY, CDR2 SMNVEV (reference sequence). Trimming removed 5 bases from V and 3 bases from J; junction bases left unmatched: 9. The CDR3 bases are TGTGCCAGCAGTCTCACGGGACTAGCAACGACAGATACGCAGTATTTT. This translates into CASSLTGLATTDTQYF.

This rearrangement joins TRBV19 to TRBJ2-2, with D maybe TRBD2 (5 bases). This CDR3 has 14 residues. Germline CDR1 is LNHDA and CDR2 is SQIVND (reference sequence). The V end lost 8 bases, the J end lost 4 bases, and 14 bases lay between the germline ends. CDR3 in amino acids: CASRPGAGTGELFF. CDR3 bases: TGTGCCAGTCGGCCGGGCGCGGGCACCGGGGAGCTGTTTTTT.

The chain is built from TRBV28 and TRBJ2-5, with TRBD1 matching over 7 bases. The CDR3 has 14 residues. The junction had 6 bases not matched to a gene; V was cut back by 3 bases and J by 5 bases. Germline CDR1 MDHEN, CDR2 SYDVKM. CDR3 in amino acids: CASSLPPRGETQYF. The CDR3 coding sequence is TGTGCCAGCAGTTTGCCACCCAGGGGGGAGACCCAGTACTTC. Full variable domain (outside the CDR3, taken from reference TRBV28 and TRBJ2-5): DVKVTQSSRYLVKRTGEKVFLECVQDMDHENMFWYRQDPGLGLRLIYFSYDVKMKEKGDIPEGYSVSREKKERFSLILESASTNQTSMYLCASSLPPRGETQYFGPGTRLLVL.

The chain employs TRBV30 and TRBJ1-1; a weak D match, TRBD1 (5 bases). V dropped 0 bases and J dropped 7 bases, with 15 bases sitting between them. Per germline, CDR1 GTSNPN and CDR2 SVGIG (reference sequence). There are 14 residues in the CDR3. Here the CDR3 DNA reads TGTGCCTGGAGTGTACTTGGGGGAGAGGTTGAAGCTTTCTTT. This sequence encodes CAWSVLGGEVEAFF.

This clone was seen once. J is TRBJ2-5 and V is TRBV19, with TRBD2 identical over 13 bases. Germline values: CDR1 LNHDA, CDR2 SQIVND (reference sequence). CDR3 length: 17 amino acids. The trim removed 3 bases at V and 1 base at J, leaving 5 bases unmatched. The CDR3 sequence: CASSISGLAGLQETQYF. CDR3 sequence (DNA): TGTGCCAGTAGTATTTCGGGACTAGCGGGGCTCCAAGAGACCCAGTACTTC.

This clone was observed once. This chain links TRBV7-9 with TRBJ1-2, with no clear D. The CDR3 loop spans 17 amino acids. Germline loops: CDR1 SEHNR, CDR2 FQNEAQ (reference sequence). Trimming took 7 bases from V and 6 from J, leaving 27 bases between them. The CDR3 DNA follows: TGTGCCAGCACCACATTGGCCGGGCCGGCTCCCAAGGATGGCTACACCTTC. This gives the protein CASTTLAGPAPKDGYTF.

The DNA of the CDR3 is TGTGCCAGTAGTTGGCCAGGGGGCTACAATGAGCAGTTCTTC. Amino acids: CASSWPGGYNEQFF. This sequence joins TRBV19 and TRBJ2-1, with 7 bases identical to TRBD1. Germline V gene data show CDR1 as LNHDA and CDR2 as SQIVND (reference sequence). The CDR3 sequence is 14 residues long. The junction had 4 bases not matched to a gene; V was cut back by 5 bases and J by 3 bases.

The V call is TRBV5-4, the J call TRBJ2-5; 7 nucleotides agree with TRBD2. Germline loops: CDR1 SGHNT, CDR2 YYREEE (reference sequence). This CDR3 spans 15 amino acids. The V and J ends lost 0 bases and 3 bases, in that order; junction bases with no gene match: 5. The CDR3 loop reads CASSLVGAGEETQYF. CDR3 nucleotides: TGTGCCAGCAGCTTGGTCGGGGCGGGAGAAGAGACCCAGTACTTC.

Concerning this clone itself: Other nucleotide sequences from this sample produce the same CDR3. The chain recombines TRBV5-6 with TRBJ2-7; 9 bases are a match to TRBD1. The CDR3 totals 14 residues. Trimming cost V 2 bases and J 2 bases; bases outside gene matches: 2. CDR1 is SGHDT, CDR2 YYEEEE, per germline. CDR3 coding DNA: TGTGCCAGCAGCTTTGGGACAGGGCCCTACGAGCAGTACTTC. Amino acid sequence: CASSFGTGPYEQYF.